The 10 T cell receptor beta chains below were found in one sample sequenced in a study of blood T cell repertoires in COVID-19. Measured with immunoSEQ multiplex PCR; TCRdb has only the in-frame clones, and not every one. The sample has approximately 180,000 clones; roughly nine tenths are singletons. Sequenced input: PBMCs or T cells enriched from blood (not recorded which). These receptors all stem from a woman aged 40 to 49 with acute COVID-19.

Only one count was recorded for this clone. V gene TRBV5-5 combines with J gene TRBJ2-5; no clear D gene. Germline V CDR1 and CDR2: SGHKS, YYEKEE (reference sequence). The CDR3 covers 13 residues. V lost 1 base to trimming and J lost 2 bases, with 6 bases between them. CDR3 protein: CASSLPGQETQYF. In DNA form, the CDR3 reads TGTGCCAGCAGCTTGCCAGGACAAGAGACCCAGTACTTC.

This clone was seen a few times. The chain employs TRBV3-1 (or the pseudogene TRBV3-2) and TRBJ2-7, with 8 bases identical to TRBD2. V was pared by 5 bases and J by 3 bases, with 6 bases of the junction left unmatched. This CDR3 is built from 14 residues. From germline, CDR1 is LGHDT and CDR2 YNNKEL (reference sequence). CDR3 sequence: CASSLRREGYEQYF. The CDR3 DNA reads as TGTGCCAGCAGCTTAAGACGGGAGGGCTACGAGCAGTACTTC.

This chain connects TRBV9 to TRBJ2-1, with 15 nucleotides matching TRBD2. V lost 4 bases and J lost 5; bases outside the gene matches: 10. This CDR3 region has 18 residues. Per the germline V gene, CDR1 is SGDLS and CDR2 is YYNGEE. The CDR3 DNA reads as TGTGCCAGCAGCCCCGCCGGGACTAGCGGGGGGAACGACAATGAGCAGTTCTTC. Its translation: CASSPAGTSGGNDNEQFF.

J is TRBJ1-2 and V is TRBV5-8, with 8 bases matching TRBD1. Per germline, CDR1 SGHTS and CDR2 YDEGEE. This CDR3 spans 15 amino acids. The V segment lost 4 bases and the J segment 4 bases; nucleotides outside the gene matches: 9. CDR3 sequence (DNA): TGTGCCAGCAGCCGACGGGACAGGCCCACCTATGGCTACACCTTC. Translating gives CASSRRDRPTYGYTF.

The chain is built from TRBV9 and TRBJ2-1; TRBD2 might be the D (5 bases). Trimming left V 3 bases short and J 6 bases short, with 22 bases between. There are 17 residues in the CDR3. Germline values: CDR1 SGDLS, CDR2 YYNGEE. The CDR3 bases are TGTGCCAGCAGCGGCCTTGAAGTAAGCGGTATACTCAATGAGCAGTTCTTC. Protein sequence: CASSGLEVSGILNEQFF.

The V gene is TRBV5-1, the J gene TRBJ2-5, with 10 bases fitting TRBD2. CDR1 and CDR2 from the germline V gene are SGHRS and YFSETQ. The CDR3 extends over 15 amino acids. Trimming removed 3 bases from V and 2 bases from J; junction bases left unmatched: 4. The CDR3 spells CASSSSAGGQETQYF. CDR3 nucleotide sequence: TGCGCCAGCAGCTCCTCAGCGGGGGGGCAAGAGACCCAGTACTTC.

This sequence joins TRBV5-4 and TRBJ2-7; 8 bases align to TRBD2. The V and J ends lost 4 bases and 5 bases, in that order; junction bases with no gene match: 14. Germline-derived CDR1 and CDR2 are SGHNT and YYREEE (reference sequence). The CDR3 runs 16 residues. The DNA for the CDR3 is TGTGCCAGCAGCCCACGGGGGGGCCTGGGCGTCGACGAGCAGTACTTC. It is translated as CASSPRGGLGVDEQYF.

This rearrangement joins TRBV7-6 to TRBJ2-1; 8 bases fit TRBD2. This CDR3 has 15 residues. J lost 7 bases, V lost 5 bases, and 10 bases had no gene match. Germline V gives CDR1 SGHVS, CDR2 FNYEAQ. The CDR3, as DNA: TGTGCCAGCAGCCGTCAGGTGGGCGGGAGGAATGAGCAGTTCTTC. Its protein is CASSRQVGGRNEQFF.

The chain carries TRBV15 and TRBJ1-3; no definite D call. The CDR3 contains 14 residues. The V end lost 5 bases, the J end lost 7 bases, and 15 bases lay between the germline ends. The V gene's germline CDR1 is LNHNV and CDR2 YYDKDF (reference sequence). CDR3 DNA: TGTGCCACCAGCGGTCCCACTATCTCGAACACCATATATTTT. It yields the protein CATSGPTISNTIYF.

This clone was seen only once. The V call is TRBV12-3 or TRBV12-4, the J call TRBJ1-1; D perhaps matches TRBD1 (6 bases). The CDR3 has 13 amino acids. Deletions cut 5 bases from V and 0 bases from J, with 7 bases between. The CDR3 sequence is CASSTGLNTEAFF. DNA for the CDR3: TGTGCCAGCAGTACAGGGTTGAACACTGAAGCTTTCTTT.